The 30 T cell receptor beta chains reported below all come from one sample, sequenced in a study of metastatic and nonmetastatic thyroid tumors (dated by TCRdb to about 2020). The library came from PCR. Sequencing took place on an Illumina HiSeq 4000. The public reads were reanalyzed by TCRdb: fastp trimming at Q25, MiXCR alignment, in-frame beta chains only. This sample gives about 35,000 clones in total; roughly 29% of them show up just once. The ten largest account for about 7.2% of the sample. Before undergoing thyroid surgery, none of the patients had been given any kind of treatment. Sequenced sample: blood. The receptors come from a female donor with papillary thyroid cancer or a benign thyroid nodule (not recorded which). Some clones in this sample may be carry-over from other donors' samples.

The V call is TRBV11-2, the J call TRBJ2-3; 12 nucleotides align to TRBD2. This CDR3 has 16 amino acids. The junction had 4 bases not matched to a gene; V was cut back by 3 bases and J by 3 bases. Germline V gene sequence: CDR1 SGHAT, CDR2 FQNNGV. CDR3 DNA sequence: TGTGCCAGCAGCTTGCTACTAGCGGGAGGTACAGATACGCAGTATTTT. Encoded protein: CASSLLLAGGTDTQYF.

This chain uses TRBV27 with TRBJ2-7; weak D call: TRBD1 (5 bases). The CDR3 contains 14 residues. Germline V gives CDR1 MNHEY, CDR2 SMNVEV (reference sequence). Between the trimmed V and J ends, which lost 7 bases and 4 bases, there was a span of 17 bases. Written as DNA, the CDR3 is TGTGCCAGCATTCTGACAGTGGGCCTTTACGAGCAGTACTTC. Its protein product is CASILTVGLYEQYF.

This clone appeared a few times. At one of its ends the junction is not consistent with the germline gene, which may arise from a read error. The J gene is TRBJ2-1, the V gene TRBV28; 13 positions match TRBD2. Germline CDR1 and CDR2: MDHEN and SYDVKM. This CDR3 is built from 18 residues. CDR3 residues: CASSTPLRTSGGGDEQIF. The CDR3 DNA follows: TGTGCCAGCAGTACCCCATTAAGGACTAGCGGGGGTGGCGATGAGCAGATCTTC.

The sample holds a few counts of this clone. The rearrangement uses TRBV28 and TRBJ2-7; D unresolved. Per the germline V gene, CDR1 is MDHEN and CDR2 is SYDVKM. With 3 bases removed from V and 0 bases from J, the gap between germline ends came to 18 bases. The CDR3 is 17 amino acids. The CDR3 DNA reads as TGTGCCAGCAGTTTCGGTCGCGACACTTTAAGCTCCTACGAGCAGTACTTC. This gives the protein CASSFGRDTLSSYEQYF. The full variable domain, its missing parts supplied by reference TRBV28 and TRBJ2-7, is DVKVTQSSRYLVKRTGEKVFLECVQDMDHENMFWYRQDPGLGLRLIYFSYDVKMKEKGDIPEGYSVSREKKERFSLILESASTNQTSMYLCASSFGRDTLSSYEQYFGPGTRLTVT.

This clone occurred many times. The chain combines TRBV6-1 with TRBJ2-5; D gene ambiguous. Trimming took off 7 bases at V and 9 bases at J, with 12 bases between the two ends. Germline-derived CDR1 and CDR2 are MNHNS and SASEGT. CDR3 length: 11 amino acids. CDR3 bases: TGTGCCAGCATCCCAAATCGGGCCCAGTACTTC. This codes for CASIPNRAQYF.

With regard to this clone: Since a much larger clone is just one base distant, this may be a read error. The chain joins TRBV3-1 to TRBJ1-1, with D hard to call. This CDR3 has 13 amino acids. CDR1 and CDR2 from the germline V gene are LGHDT and YNNKEL (reference sequence). DNA of the CDR3: TGTGCCAGCAGGCTGCTACTGAACACTGAAGCTCTCTTT. Translating gives CASRLLLNTEALF. Full variable domain (remainder filled in from reference TRBV3-1 and TRBJ1-1): DTAVSQTPKYLVTQMGNDKSIKCEQNLGHDTMYWYKQDSKKFLKIMFSYNNKELIINETVPNRFSPKSPDKAHLNLHINSLELGDSAVYFCASRLLLNTEALFGQGTRLTVV.

Concerning this clone: One junction end does not reproduce the germline sequence, and a read error may be involved. The J gene is TRBJ2-7, the V gene TRBV20-1, with 9 bases identical to TRBD2. Germline CDR1 and CDR2: DFQATT and SNEGSKA (reference sequence). The CDR3 is 16 residues long. The CDR3 region is CSARDSGTSCFYEHYF. In nucleotides, the CDR3 is TGCAGTGCTAGAGACTCCGGGACTAGCTGTTTCTACGAGCATTACTTC.

This clone appeared once. Likely a read error: the CDR3 ends without its conserved phenylalanine or tryptophan. J is TRBJ2-5 and V is TRBV7-2; the match to TRBD1 covers 7 bases. CDR3 length: 15 amino acids. CDR1 and CDR2 (germline): SGHTA, FQGNSA. This chain's CDR3 is CASSFTSGQQETQYL. CDR3 in DNA: TGTGCCAGCAGCTTTACCTCGGGACAGCAAGAGACGCAGTACTTA.

The chain has TRBV11-2 and TRBJ2-6; 13 bases line up with TRBD2. Germline V CDR1 and CDR2: SGHAT, FQNNGV. The CDR3 has 18 residues. V was pared by 5 bases and J by 0 bases, with 4 bases of the junction left unmatched. The CDR3 spells CASSPRLAGGSGANVLTF. CDR3 sequence (DNA): TGTGCCAGCAGCCCTCGACTAGCGGGAGGCTCTGGGGCCAACGTCCTGACTTTC.

This chain connects TRBV28 to TRBJ2-7; D possibly uses TRBD1 or TRBD2 (5 bases each). V gave up 3 bases and J gave up 4 bases, with 10 bases separating them. Germline loops: CDR1 MDHEN, CDR2 SYDVKM. There are 13 residues in the CDR3. The CDR3 coding sequence is TGTGCCAGCAGTTTTGGGACCCTTTACGAGCAGTACTTC. Amino acids: CASSFGTLYEQYF.

This clone was observed many times. A much larger clonotype is one base distant, so this may be a read error. The CDR3 region has the DNA TGTGCCGGGACTCTACCCTCCTACGAGCAGTACTTC. It encodes CAGTLPSYEQYF. J is TRBJ2-7 and V is TRBV7-3, with D tentatively TRBD2 (6 bases). The ends were cut back, 11 bases at V and 0 bases at J, with 11 bases in the middle. CDR1 and CDR2 from the germline V gene are SGHTA and FQGTGA. The CDR3 contains 12 residues.

This clone was detected many times. The chain employs TRBV7-2 and TRBJ2-1; perhaps TRBD1 as D (5 bases). This CDR3 region has 13 residues. V dropped 3 bases and J dropped 5 bases, with 8 bases sitting between them. Germline loops: CDR1 SGHTA, CDR2 FQGNSA. In DNA, the CDR3 is TGTGCCAGCAGCTTGGGGCGCAACAATGAGCAGTTCTTC. Its translation is CASSLGRNNEQFF.

In this sample, this clone is medium-sized. Distinct nucleotide sequences in the sample also encode this CDR3. V usage is TRBV4-1 and J usage is TRBJ2-2; D unresolved. V lost 2 bases, J lost 8 bases, and 15 bases lay in between. Germline loops: CDR1 MGHRA, CDR2 YSYEKL. The CDR3 length is 15 residues. The CDR3 reads CASSQPTDRLGELFF. For the CDR3, the DNA is TGCGCCAGCAGCCAACCTACAGATCGTCTGGGGGAGCTGTTTTTT.

This clone was seen ten or more times. Being one base from a much bigger clone, this may be a read error. The chain links TRBV6-1 to TRBJ2-5, with no clear D. Per germline, CDR1 MNHNS and CDR2 SASEGT. This CDR3 has 11 amino acids. V gave up 5 bases and J gave up 7 bases, with 8 bases separating them. CDR3 DNA sequence: TGTGCCAGCAGTTGCGGCTCGACCCAGTACTTC. Protein product: CASSCGSTQYF.

This clone was observed many times. V is TRBV3-1 and J is TRBJ2-7; D is unclear. V lost 4 bases and J lost 4, with 11 bases in between. Looked up from germline, CDR1 is LGHDT and CDR2 is YNNKEL (reference sequence). The length of the CDR3 is 13 residues. CDR3 region: CASSPSLLYEQYF. CDR3 nucleotide sequence: TGTGCCAGCAGCCCCTCGTTATTATACGAGCAGTACTTC.

V gene TRBV5-1 combines with J gene TRBJ2-2; 8 nucleotides match TRBD2. CDR1 is SGHRS and CDR2 is YFSETQ in the germline V gene. CDR3 length: 15 residues. Unmatched junction bases numbered 8, after V lost 4 bases and J lost 6 bases. DNA of the CDR3: TGCGCCAGCAGCCCCGGGACTAGTTTTTCCGGGGAGCTGTTTTTT. This gives the protein CASSPGTSFSGELFF. Based on the CDR3 plus reference TRBV5-1 and TRBJ2-2, the full variable domain is KAGVTQTPRYLIKTRGQQVTLSCSPISGHRSVSWYQQTPGQGLQFLFEYFSETQRNKGNFPGRFSGRQFSNSRSEMNVSTLELGDSALYLCASSPGTSFSGELFFGEGSRLTVL.

J is TRBJ2-3 and V is TRBV4-1; TRBD2 aligns across 8 bases. This CDR3 spans 17 amino acids. Germline lookup yields CDR1 MGHRA and CDR2 YSYEKL. V trimming: 1 base; J trimming: 2 bases; junction bases outside the gene matches: 8. In DNA form, the CDR3 reads TGCGCCAGCAGCCAAGTTTTCCAGCGGGAGTACACAGATACGCAGTATTTT. Translating it yields CASSQVFQREYTDTQYF.

This clone was observed at least ten times. Other nucleotide sequences in the sample specify the same CDR3. The chain uses TRBV6-2 or TRBV6-3 and TRBJ1-1, with D unclear. Germline values: CDR1 MNHEY, CDR2 SVGEGT. This CDR3 is built from 11 residues. Trimming removed 6 bases from V and 3 bases from J, with 5 bases in between. The CDR3 sequence: CASSRDTEAFF. In DNA, the CDR3 is TGTGCCAGCAGCCGGGACACTGAAGCTTTCTTT.

By sample fraction, this clone is medium-sized. The rearrangement uses TRBV27 and TRBJ2-7, with D perhaps TRBD1 or TRBD2 (5 bases each). Trimming cost V 7 bases and J 3 bases, with 10 bases left between them. CDR1 is MNHEY and CDR2 is SMNVEV in the germline V gene (reference sequence). This CDR3 is built from 12 residues. DNA of the CDR3: TGTGCCAGCACCAGGGAGCTCTACGAGCAGTACTTC. Protein sequence: CASTRELYEQYF.

The chain links TRBV5-1 to TRBJ2-1; D is possibly TRBD2 (5 bases). The germline V gene has CDR1 SGHRS and CDR2 YFSETQ. The CDR3 sequence is 14 residues long. V shed 3 bases and J shed 6 bases, with 13 bases lying between them. The CDR3, as DNA: TGCGCCAGCAGCTCCGGGATATGGTCCAATGAGCAGTTCTTC. Its translation is CASSSGIWSNEQFF.

The rearrangement uses TRBV6-1 and TRBJ1-2, with no clear D. V gave up 0 bases and J gave up 7 bases, with 9 bases separating them. The CDR3 consists of 13 residues. Germline CDR1 MNHNS, CDR2 SASEGT. DNA for the CDR3: TGTGCCAGCAGTGAAGCGGAAGTTTTTGGCTACACCTTC. It yields the protein CASSEAEVFGYTF.

This chain uses TRBV20-1 with TRBJ1-1; a possible D gene is TRBD1 (6 bases). The CDR3 totals 14 residues. CDR1 and CDR2 from the germline V gene are DFQATT and SNEGSKA (reference sequence). The V gene lost 2 bases and the J gene lost 0 bases, with 10 bases spanning the gap. In nucleotides, the CDR3 is TGCAGTGCTAGACCGGGGGCGGTGAACACTGAAGCTTTCTTT. Translating gives CSARPGAVNTEAFF.

This clone appeared many times. This chain connects TRBV11-3 to TRBJ1-1; tentatively, D is TRBD1 (5 bases). The CDR3 length is 15 residues. Trimming left V 5 bases short and J 6 bases short, with 19 bases between. Germline values: CDR1 SGHNT, CDR2 YENEEA. DNA of the CDR3: TGTGCCAGCAGCATCCTTACTGGGGGAGGATCTGAAGCTTTCTTT. Translating it yields CASSILTGGGSEAFF.

This clone was counted many times. The CDR3 loop reads CASSTGESSYNEQFF. CDR3 nucleotide sequence: TGTGCCAGCAGCACCGGAGAGAGCTCCTACAATGAGCAGTTCTTC. The chain links TRBV12-3 or TRBV12-4 to TRBJ2-1; D gene ambiguous. The germline V and J ends were trimmed by 6 bases and 0 bases, with 12 bases remaining between them. This CDR3 is 15 amino acids long.

The chain recombines TRBV27 with TRBJ2-2, with D maybe TRBD2 (6 bases). The CDR3 covers 14 residues. Trimming removed 11 bases at V and 6 bases at J, with 19 bases between. CDR1 and CDR2 (germline): MNHEY, SMNVEV (reference sequence). CDR3 residues: CAGTWRDTAGELFF. The CDR3 coding sequence is TGTGCCGGCACTTGGCGGGATACGGCCGGGGAGCTGTTTTTT.

The gene calls are TRBV5-1 and TRBJ2-3, with 7 bases lining up with TRBD1. After removal of 4 bases from V and 4 bases from J, the junction contained 12 bases not matched to a gene. This CDR3 spans 16 amino acids. Germline V gene lookup returns CDR1 SGHRS and CDR2 YFSETQ. The CDR3 loop is CASSTSATGTADTQYF. CDR3 in DNA: TGCGCCAGCAGCACCTCGGCGACAGGGACGGCAGATACGCAGTATTTT.

The chain is built from TRBV20-1 and TRBJ2-7; maybe TRBD2 (6 bases). Between the trimmed V and J ends, which lost 6 bases and 0 bases, there was a span of 18 bases. Germline CDR1 reads DFQATT; CDR2 reads SNEGSKA (reference sequence). This CDR3 spans 15 amino acids. CDR3 nucleotide sequence: TGCAGTGCAACCCCCCTAGCGTTGAGCTCCTACGAGCAGTACTTC. Its translation: CSATPLALSSYEQYF.

The chain links TRBV9 to TRBJ2-7; 9 bases match TRBD2. CDR1 is SGDLS, CDR2 YYNGEE, per germline. The CDR3 loop spans 16 amino acids. J lost 7 bases, V lost 3 bases, and 14 bases had no gene match. CDR3 DNA sequence: TGTGCCAGCAGCGCCGGGACTAGCTGTAGGTCAGGGGAGCAGTACTTC. The encoded protein is CASSAGTSCRSGEQYF.

Details on this clone: The germline gene is not matched at one end of the junction; a read error may be the cause. V gene TRBV27 combines with J gene TRBJ2-2; D is unclear. This CDR3 has 13 amino acids. Germline assignment: CDR1 MNHEY and CDR2 SMNVEV (reference sequence). This CDR3 is CASSYPNTGELFF. The CDR3 DNA is TGTGCCAGCAGTTATCCGAACACCGGAGAGCTGTTTTTT.

By its share, this clone is medium-sized (0.01 to 0.1%). V gene TRBV7-2 combines with J gene TRBJ2-7; 9 nucleotides agree with TRBD2. The V gene end was trimmed by 2 bases and the J gene end by 1 base; junction bases not matched to a gene: 9. The CDR3 consists of 17 residues. Germline assignment: CDR1 SGHTA and CDR2 FQGNSA. The CDR3 region has the DNA TGTGCCAGCAGCTTAAGGGGACTAGCACTAATGTCCTACGAGCAGTACTTC. Protein sequence: CASSLRGLALMSYEQYF.